This entry lists 16 T cell receptor beta chains sequenced from one sample in a study of CD8 T cells in Susac syndrome. Random-hexamer reverse transcription was applied to roughly 0.5 to 1 ug RNA. TCRdb re-called the immunoSEQ multiplex PCR reads through MiXCR, storing one row per CDR3 protein. The profile shows 160,000 or so distinct CDR3 sequences, 85% to 95% of them singletons. Sequenced sample: CD4+ T cells from PBMCs. Receptors originate from a human donor in good health.

The V and J genes are TRBV20-1 and TRBJ2-7, with D hard to call. Germline values: CDR1 DFQATT, CDR2 SNEGSKA (reference sequence). The ends were cut back, 3 bases at V and 2 bases at J, with 20 bases in the middle. The CDR3 is 16 residues long. CDR3 sequence (DNA): TGCAGTGCTAGGAGGCCCGTATTAGGTTCTGCCTACGAGCAGTACTTC. Amino acid sequence: CSARRPVLGSAYEQYF.

The chain uses TRBV3-1 and TRBJ1-1; D perhaps matches TRBD1 (6 bases). V was trimmed by 2 bases and J by 4 bases, leaving 14 bases between them. The CDR3 length is 15 residues. Per germline, CDR1 LGHDT and CDR2 YNNKEL (reference sequence). CDR3 amino acids: CASSQQGTVATEAFF. CDR3 sequence (DNA): TGTGCCAGCAGCCAACAGGGGACGGTGGCCACTGAAGCTTTCTTT.

This clonotype was found once. The rearrangement joins TRBV14 to TRBJ2-5; D remains unclear. This CDR3 contains 13 residues. The V gene lost 2 bases and the J gene lost 5 bases, with 9 bases spanning the gap. In germline, CDR1 is SGHDN, CDR2 FVKESK. The CDR3 region is CASSQMTRETQYF. The CDR3 DNA follows: TGTGCCAGCAGCCAAATGACGAGGGAGACCCAGTACTTC.

This clonotype was detected only a few times. The CDR3 DNA is TGTGCCAGCAGCTTGGGACAGGGGAATGAAAAACTGTTTTTT. This translates into CASSLGQGNEKLFF. The chain has TRBV11-2 and TRBJ1-4, with 10 bases fitting TRBD1. CDR1 and CDR2 (germline): SGHAT, FQNNGV. The trim removed 3 bases at V and 5 bases at J, leaving 0 bases unmatched. The CDR3 extends over 14 amino acids. The variable domain in full, completed from reference TRBV11-2 and TRBJ1-4, reads EAGVAQSPRYKIIEKRQSVAFWCNPISGHATLYWYQQILGQGPKLLIQFQNNGVVDDSQLPKDRFSAERLKGVDSTLKIQPAKLEDSAVYLCASSLGQGNEKLFFGSGTQLSVL.

The chain couples TRBV18 to TRBJ2-7; the D gene is possibly TRBD1 (7 bases). This CDR3 has 13 amino acids. The V end was cut by 5 bases, the J end by 6 bases, with 14 bases between. Germline V lookup: CDR1 KGHSH, CDR2 LQKENI. CDR3 residues: CASSGTGEVEQYF. The CDR3 nucleotides are TGTGCCAGCTCAGGTACAGGGGAGGTCGAGCAGTACTTC.

This clonotype has just one count. This chain connects TRBV4-1 to TRBJ2-3; D possibly corresponds to TRBD2 (5 bases). The V gene lost 3 bases and the J gene lost 0 bases, with 13 bases spanning the gap. Germline CDR1 reads MGHRA; CDR2 reads YSYEKL. This CDR3 is 16 amino acids long. DNA of the CDR3: TGCGCCAGCAGCCACGCCGTGGGAGCTAGCACAGATACGCAGTATTTT. Its protein product is CASSHAVGASTDTQYF.

The chain couples TRBV20-1 to TRBJ2-3; 11 nucleotides match TRBD2. The CDR3 extends over 13 amino acids. Germline V gives CDR1 DFQATT, CDR2 SNEGSKA (reference sequence). V lost 6 bases, J lost 7 bases, and 6 bases stayed unmatched. In DNA form, the CDR3 reads TGCAGTGCGCCAGGGACTAGCGGAAATACGCAGTATTTT. This codes for CSAPGTSGNTQYF.

The rearrangement links TRBV3-1 to TRBJ1-4, with a possible D match to TRBD1 (5 bases). The CDR3 runs 15 residues. Trimming pared 5 bases from V and 2 bases from J, leaving 12 bases between. Germline V CDR1 and CDR2: LGHDT, YNNKEL (reference sequence). CDR3 in DNA: TGTGCCAGCAGCAAGCAGGGTGCCACTAATGAAAAACTGTTTTTT. Its translation: CASSKQGATNEKLFF.

This sequence joins TRBV12-3 or TRBV12-4 and TRBJ2-2, with 8 bases that match TRBD2. J was trimmed by 10 bases and V by 7 bases; bases with no gene match: 17. The CDR3 loop spans 16 amino acids. This chain's CDR3 is CASTPPRAGGMEELFF. As DNA, the CDR3 is TGTGCCAGCACCCCACCAAGGGCGGGGGGCATGGAGGAGCTGTTTTTT.

This clonotype was seen a single time. The chain recombines TRBV20-1 with TRBJ2-7, with a tentative D call TRBD2 (6 bases). This CDR3 comprises 14 residues. Per the germline V gene, CDR1 is DFQATT and CDR2 is SNEGSKA (reference sequence). Trimming removed 0 bases at V and 3 bases at J, with 12 bases between. CDR3 protein: CSARDPGGIYEQYF. In DNA form, the CDR3 reads TGCAGTGCTAGAGATCCCGGGGGAATCTACGAGCAGTACTTC.

The V call is TRBV12-3 or TRBV12-4, the J call TRBJ2-6; TRBD2 is a possible D gene (6 bases). Trimming cost V 7 bases and J 2 bases, with 15 bases left between them. This CDR3 has 16 residues. CDR3 loop: CASTNRGSTGANVLTF. CDR3 nucleotide sequence: TGTGCCAGCACCAATCGGGGGTCTACTGGGGCCAACGTCCTGACTTTC.

The J gene is TRBJ1-4, the V gene TRBV20-1, with D perhaps matching TRBD1 (5 bases). Looked up from germline, CDR1 is DFQATT and CDR2 is SNEGSKA (reference sequence). This CDR3 has 13 amino acids. Trimming removed 6 bases from V and 3 bases from J, with 11 bases in between. The CDR3 DNA sequence: TGCAGTGCCAAAGGGGCGGCTAATGAAAAACTGTTTTTT. Its translation: CSAKGAANEKLFF.

The gene calls are TRBV6-2 or TRBV6-3 and TRBJ1-1, with TRBD1 identical over 7 bases. J gave up 7 bases and V 3 bases, and 5 bases lay outside the gene matches. This CDR3 contains 13 residues. CDR1 and CDR2 from the germline V gene are MNHEY and SVGEGT. The CDR3 region has the DNA TGTGCCAGCAGTTATAAGGGGGCTGGTGAAGCTTTCTTT. Translation gives CASSYKGAGEAFF.

The CDR3 is CASSPMDASPGANVLTF. The CDR3 bases are TGTGCCAGCTCACCAATGGACGCCAGCCCGGGGGCCAACGTCCTGACTTTC. The chain combines TRBV18 with TRBJ2-6, with no clear D. Germline V gene sequence: CDR1 KGHSH, CDR2 LQKENI. The CDR3 length is 17 residues. V was clipped by 2 bases and J by 4 bases, with 15 bases between them.

The rearrangement links TRBV12-3 or TRBV12-4 to TRBJ1-5; D is ambiguous. Between the trimmed V and J ends, which lost 3 bases and 9 bases, there was a span of 12 bases. The CDR3 length is 13 residues. The CDR3 bases are TGTGCCAGCAGTTTTGAGCAGCTTGTGCCCCAGCATTTT. As protein: CASSFEQLVPQHF.

CDR3 sequence (DNA): TGCAGTGCTCAAGCCCTCAGTCGAACGACCCCGCGGTTCTTC. Encoded protein: CSAQALSRTTPRFF. The chain recombines TRBV20-1 with TRBJ2-1; D gene uncertain. CDR3 size: 14 residues. Germline CDR1 DFQATT, CDR2 SNEGSKA (reference sequence). V was pared by 5 bases and J by 15 bases, with 26 bases between.